The present entry profiles one TCR beta chain with its context. Its antigen is as yet unknown. V dropped 8 bases and J dropped 1; count of bases not matched to a gene: 10. CDR1 is LGHNA, CDR2 YNFKEQ, per germline. This CDR3 has 17 residues. This record comes from a study of T cell responses to AZD1222 COVID-19 vaccine. Some clones are missing from TCRdb's copy, which holds only in-frame ones; the method was immunoSEQ multiplex PCR. The sample has fewer than 75,000 clones; 65% to 90% are singletons. Study outcomes and limitations: Donors were mostly white British, more females; clonal diversity possibly underestimated. Baseline antibody screening turned up just six or seven seropositive AZD1222 recipients.

This receptor was identified in an adult in good health. Sample: peripheral blood, taken on day 0 of AZD1222 vaccination. The rearrangement uses TRBV4-2 and TRBJ2-2; 10 bases fit TRBD2. CDR3 sequence: CASGVVSGGLNTGELFF. Written as DNA, the CDR3 is TGTGCCAGCGGGGTTGTTAGCGGGGGGCTGAACACCGGGGAGCTGTTTTTT.